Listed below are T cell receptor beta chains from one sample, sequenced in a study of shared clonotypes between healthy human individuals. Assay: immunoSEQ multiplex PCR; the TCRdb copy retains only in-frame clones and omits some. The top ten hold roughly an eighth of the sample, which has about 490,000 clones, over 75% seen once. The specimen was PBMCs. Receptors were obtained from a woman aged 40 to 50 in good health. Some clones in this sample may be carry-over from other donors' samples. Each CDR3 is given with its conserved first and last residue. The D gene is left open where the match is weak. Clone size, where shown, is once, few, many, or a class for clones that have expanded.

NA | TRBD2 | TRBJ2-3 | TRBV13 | CASSLGAGGGTDTQYF | TGTGCCAGCAGCTTAGGCGCGGGAGGAGGCACAGATACGCAGTATTTT
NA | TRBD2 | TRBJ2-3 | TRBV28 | CASSPQRRASGRARRTDTQYF | TGTGCCAGCAGTCCCCAACGAAGAGCTAGCGGGAGGGCCAGGAGGACAGATACGCAGTATTTT
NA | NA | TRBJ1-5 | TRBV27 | CASSLSPGQPQHF | TGTGCCAGCAGTTTATCTCCGGGTCAGCCCCAGCATTTT
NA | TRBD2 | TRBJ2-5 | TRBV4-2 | CASSVTGGIQETQYF | TGTGCCAGCAGCGTCACGGGAGGAATCCAAGAGACCCAGTACTTC
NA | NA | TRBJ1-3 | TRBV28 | CASSSPGEVPISGNTIYF | TGTGCCAGCAGTTCTCCCGGGGAGGTCCCAATTTCTGGAAACACCATATATTTT
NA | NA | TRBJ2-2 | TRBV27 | CASSEWGTGELFF | TGTGCCAGCAGTGAATGGGGGACCGGGGAGCTGTTTTTT
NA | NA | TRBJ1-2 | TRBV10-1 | CASPGRVHYGYTF | TGCGCCAGTCCAGGCAGGGTCCACTATGGCTACACCTTC
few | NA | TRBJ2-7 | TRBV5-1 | CASSLEGYLGEQYF | TGCGCCAGCAGCTTGGAGGGGTACCTGGGAGAGCAGTACTTC
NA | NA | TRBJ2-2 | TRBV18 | CASSQGGTGELFF | TGTGCCAGCTCCCAAGGGGGCACCGGGGAGCTGTTTTTT
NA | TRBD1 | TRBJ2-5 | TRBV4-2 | CASSQEAGGRTETQYF | TGTGCCAGCAGCCAAGAGGCAGGGGGCCGAACGGAGACCCAGTACTTC
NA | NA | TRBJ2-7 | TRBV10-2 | CASSQSYEQYF | TGCGCCAGCTCCCAATCCTACGAGCAGTACTTC
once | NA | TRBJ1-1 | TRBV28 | CASDGQFEAFF | TGTGCCAGCGATGGTCAGTTTGAAGCTTTCTTT
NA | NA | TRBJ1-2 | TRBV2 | CASKDSEAGGYTF | TGTGCCAGCAAGGACAGTGAAGCGGGTGGCTACACCTTC
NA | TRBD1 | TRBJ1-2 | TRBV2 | CASNTRQGWIDYTF | TGTGCCAGCAATACGAGACAGGGGTGGATTGACTACACCTTC
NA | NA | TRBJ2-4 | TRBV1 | CTSSQGGAKNIQYF | TGCACCAGCAGCCAAGGTGGAGCCAAAAACATTCAGTACTTC
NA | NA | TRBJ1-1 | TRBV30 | CAWSGRVYTEAFF | TGTGCCTGGAGTGGCCGGGTGTACACTGAAGCTTTCTTT
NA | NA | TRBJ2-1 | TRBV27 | CASSLALGEQFF | TGTGCCAGCAGCCTAGCCCTAGGTGAGCAGTTCTTC
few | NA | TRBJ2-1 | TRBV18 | CASSPPSYNEQFF | TGTGCCAGCTCACCACCGTCCTACAATGAGCAGTTCTTC
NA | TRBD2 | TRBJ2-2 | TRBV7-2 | CASSLIGSGRDTGELFF | TGTGCCAGCAGCTTAATAGGGAGCGGGAGGGACACCGGGGAGCTGTTTTTT
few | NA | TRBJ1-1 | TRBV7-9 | CASSYGQNTEAFF | TGTGCCAGCAGCTACGGACAAAACACTGAAGCTTTCTTT
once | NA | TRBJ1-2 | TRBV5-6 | CASSLGENYGYTF | TGTGCCAGCAGCTTGGGGGAGAACTATGGCTACACCTTC
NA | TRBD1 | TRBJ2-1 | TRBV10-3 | CASRQGRGDNEQFF | TGTGCCAGCCGACAGGGAAGAGGAGACAATGAGCAGTTCTTC
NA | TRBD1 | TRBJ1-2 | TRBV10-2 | CASSESVGQGDDGYTF | TGCGCCAGCAGTGAGTCCGTAGGACAGGGGGACGATGGCTACACCTTC
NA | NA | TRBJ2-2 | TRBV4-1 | CASSHGTLNTGELFF | TGCGCCAGCAGCCACGGGACGTTGAACACCGGGGAGCTGTTTTTT
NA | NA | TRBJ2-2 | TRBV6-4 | CASSKTGTGELFF | TGTGCCAGCAGTAAGACAGGCACCGGGGAGCTGTTTTTT
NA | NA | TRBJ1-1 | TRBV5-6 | CASRETGTNTEAFF | TGTGCCAGCAGAGAAACTGGGACGAACACTGAAGCTTTCTTT
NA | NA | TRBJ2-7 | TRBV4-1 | CASSQDLGLTYRAYEQYF | TGCGCCAGCAGCCAAGATCTGGGACTTACCTATAGGGCCTACGAGCAGTACTTC
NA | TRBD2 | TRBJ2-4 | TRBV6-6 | CASSVIAGGVNIQYF | TGTGCCAGCAGTGTGATAGCGGGAGGAGTAAACATTCAGTACTTC
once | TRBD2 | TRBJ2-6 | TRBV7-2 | CASSPRRGAASGANVLTF | TGTGCCAGCAGCCCGAGGCGGGGGGCGGCCTCTGGGGCCAACGTCCTGACTTTC
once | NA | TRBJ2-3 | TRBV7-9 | CASSFNRHPSTDTQYF | TGTGCCAGCAGCTTTAACAGGCACCCAAGCACAGATACGCAGTATTTT
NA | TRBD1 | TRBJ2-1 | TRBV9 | CASSVEFTGGYGSEQFF | TGTGCCAGCAGCGTGGAGTTCACAGGGGGCTATGGGAGTGAGCAGTTCTTC
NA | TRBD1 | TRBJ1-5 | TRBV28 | CASSLHRGPGQPQHF | TGTGCCAGCAGTTTACACAGGGGGCCTGGTCAGCCCCAGCATTTT
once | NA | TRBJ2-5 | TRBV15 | CATSPQGQETQYF | TGTGCCACCAGCCCCCAGGGTCAAGAGACCCAGTACTTC
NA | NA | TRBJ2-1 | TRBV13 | CASSSGVSSYNEQFF | TGTGCCAGCAGCTCCGGGGTTAGCTCCTACAATGAGCAGTTCTTC
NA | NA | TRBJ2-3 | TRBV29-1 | CSVARDGPDTQYF | TGCAGCGTTGCACGGGACGGACCAGATACGCAGTATTTT
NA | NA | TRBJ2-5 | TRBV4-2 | CASSQGVAGIQQETQYF | TGTGCCAGCAGCCAAGGGGTTGCGGGCATCCAACAAGAGACCCAGTACTTC
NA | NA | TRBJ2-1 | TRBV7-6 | CASSLLVGNEQFF | TGTGCCAGCAGCTTACTAGTAGGCAATGAGCAGTTCTTC
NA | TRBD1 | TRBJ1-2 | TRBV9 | CASSVGQGIGWGYTF | TGTGCCAGCAGCGTAGGACAGGGAATAGGTTGGGGCTACACCTTC
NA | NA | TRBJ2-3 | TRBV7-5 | CARSLGLAGRTRTDTQYF | TGTGCCAGAAGTCTGGGACTAGCGGGACGAACGCGCACAGATACGCAGTATTTT
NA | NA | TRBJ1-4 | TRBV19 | CASKPREVNEKLFF | TGTGCCAGTAAGCCCCGGGAGGTTAATGAAAAACTGTTTTTT
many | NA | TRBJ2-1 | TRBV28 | CASSLPGSSYNEQFF | TGTGCCAGCAGTTTACCAGGGAGCTCCTACAATGAGCAGTTCTTC
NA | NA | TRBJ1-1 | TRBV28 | CASRAPLTEAFF | TGTGCCAGCAGGGCCCCATTGACTGAAGCTTTCTTT
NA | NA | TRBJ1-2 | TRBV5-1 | CASSLTRDGYTF | TGCGCCAGCAGCTTGACCAGGGATGGCTACACCTTC
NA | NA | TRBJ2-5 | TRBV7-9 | CASSLNRLGHGGETQYF | TGTGCCAGCAGCTTAAACCGACTAGGCCATGGGGGAGAGACCCAGTACTTC
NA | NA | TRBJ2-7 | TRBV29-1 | CSVEDRRGEYEQYF | TGCAGCGTTGAAGATCGGAGGGGGGAATACGAGCAGTACTTC
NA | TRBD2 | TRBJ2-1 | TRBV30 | CAWSAWTSGNYNEQFF | TGTGCCTGGAGTGCGTGGACTAGCGGGAACTACAATGAGCAGTTCTTC
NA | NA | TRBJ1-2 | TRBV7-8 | CASSLAVDNGYTF | TGTGCCAGCAGCTTAGCGGTAGACAATGGCTACACCTTC
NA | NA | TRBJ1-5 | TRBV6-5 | CASRRVGNNQPQHF | TGTGCCAGCAGGCGGGTGGGGAACAATCAGCCCCAGCATTTT
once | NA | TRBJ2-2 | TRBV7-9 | CASSFVYITGELFF | TGTGCCAGCAGCTTCGTGTACATCACCGGGGAGCTGTTTTTT
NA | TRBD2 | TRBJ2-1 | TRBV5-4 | CASSPGLAGYNEQFF | TGTGCCAGCAGCCCGGGACTAGCGGGCTACAATGAGCAGTTCTTC
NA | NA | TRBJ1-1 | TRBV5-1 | CASSLGVENTEAFF | TGCGCCAGCAGCTTGGGGGTGGAGAACACTGAAGCTTTCTTT
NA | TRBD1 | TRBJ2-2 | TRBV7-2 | CASSRTGLGTGELFF | TGTGCCAGCAGCCGGACAGGGCTGGGCACCGGGGAGCTGTTTTTT
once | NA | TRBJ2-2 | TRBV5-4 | CASTSIPGELFF | TGTGCCAGCACCTCGATTCCCGGGGAGCTGTTTTTT
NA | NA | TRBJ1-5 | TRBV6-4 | CASSPDSNQPQHF | TGTGCCAGCAGTCCGGACAGTAATCAGCCCCAGCATTTT
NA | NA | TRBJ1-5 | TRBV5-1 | CASSLEPTDSNQPQHF | TGCGCCAGCAGCTTAGAACCGACCGATAGCAATCAGCCCCAGCATTTT
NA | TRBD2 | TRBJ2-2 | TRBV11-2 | CASSFRGANTGELFF | TGTGCCAGCAGCTTCCGGGGGGCGAACACCGGGGAGCTGTTTTTT
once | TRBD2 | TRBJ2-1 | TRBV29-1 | CSVDLASGSYNEQFF | TGCAGCGTTGATCTGGCTAGCGGCTCCTACAATGAGCAGTTCTTC